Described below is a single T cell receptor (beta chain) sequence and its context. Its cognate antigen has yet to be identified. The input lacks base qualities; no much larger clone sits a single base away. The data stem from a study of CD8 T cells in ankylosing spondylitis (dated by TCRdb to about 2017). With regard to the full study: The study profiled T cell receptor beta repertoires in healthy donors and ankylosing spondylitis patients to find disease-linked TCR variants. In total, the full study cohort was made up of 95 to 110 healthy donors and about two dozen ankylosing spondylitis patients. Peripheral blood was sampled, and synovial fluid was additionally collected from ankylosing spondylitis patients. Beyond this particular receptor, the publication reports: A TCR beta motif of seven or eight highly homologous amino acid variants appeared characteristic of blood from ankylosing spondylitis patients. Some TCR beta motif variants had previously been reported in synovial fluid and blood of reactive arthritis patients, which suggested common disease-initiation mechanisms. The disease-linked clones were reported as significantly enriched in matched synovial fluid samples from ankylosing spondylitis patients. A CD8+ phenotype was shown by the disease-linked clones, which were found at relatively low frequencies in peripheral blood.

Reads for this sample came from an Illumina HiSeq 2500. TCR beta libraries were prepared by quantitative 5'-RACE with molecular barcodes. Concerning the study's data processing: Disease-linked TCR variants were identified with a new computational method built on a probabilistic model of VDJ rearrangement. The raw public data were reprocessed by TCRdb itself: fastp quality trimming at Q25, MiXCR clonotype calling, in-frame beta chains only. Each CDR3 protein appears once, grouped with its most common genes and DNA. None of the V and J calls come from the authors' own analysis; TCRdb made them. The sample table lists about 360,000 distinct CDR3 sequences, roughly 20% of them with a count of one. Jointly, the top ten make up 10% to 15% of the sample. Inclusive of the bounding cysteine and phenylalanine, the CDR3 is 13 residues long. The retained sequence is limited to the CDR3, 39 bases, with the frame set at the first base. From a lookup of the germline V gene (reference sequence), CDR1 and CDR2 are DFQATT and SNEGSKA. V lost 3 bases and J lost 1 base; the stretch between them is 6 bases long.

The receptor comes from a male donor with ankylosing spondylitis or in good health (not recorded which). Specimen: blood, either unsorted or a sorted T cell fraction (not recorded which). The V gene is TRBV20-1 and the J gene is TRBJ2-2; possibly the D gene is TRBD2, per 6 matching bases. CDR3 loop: CSAREGNTGELFF. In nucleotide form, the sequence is TGCAGTGCTAGGGAGGGGAACACCGGGGAGCTGTTTTTT.